This T cell receptor beta chain was obtained from a study of T cell repertoires in cytomegalovirus infection. Study context: Shared public TCR beta signatures pointed to both CMV infection and a matching HLA type.

One entry per CDR3 protein, called by TCRdb with MiXCR from the reads. The sample records 35,000 to 55,000 distinct CDR3 sequences, 20% being singletons. The germline gives CDR1 SGHTA, CDR2 FQGNSA. The J segment lost 1 base and the V segment lost 2 bases, leaving 1 base of the junction unmatched. CDR3 size: 15 residues. Notes on the study in general: HLA-C-restricted CMV-specific TCR beta clonotypes were dominant in the ex vivo response. Summed public TCR beta family frequency identified CMV carriers bearing the relevant HLA.

This clonotype was counted ten times or more. The antigen is unknown. This TCR was recovered from a human donor in good health (CMV status not recorded). Some clones in this sample may be carry-over from other donors' samples. The sample consisted of PBMCs, sequenced either directly or after in vitro stimulation (not recorded which). This rearrangement joins TRBV7-2 to TRBJ2-2, with 7 bases fitting TRBD2. The CDR3 loop is CASSLQRENTGELFF. CDR3 sequence (DNA): TGTGCCAGCAGCTTACAGCGGGAGAACACCGGGGAGCTGTTTTTT. Full variable domain (outside the CDR3, taken from reference TRBV7-2 and TRBJ2-2): GAGVSQSPSNKVTEKGKDVELRCDPISGHTALYWYRQSLGQGLEFLIYFQGNSAPDKSGLPSDRFSAERTGGSVSTLTIQRTQQEDSAVYLCASSLQRENTGELFFGEGSRLTVL.